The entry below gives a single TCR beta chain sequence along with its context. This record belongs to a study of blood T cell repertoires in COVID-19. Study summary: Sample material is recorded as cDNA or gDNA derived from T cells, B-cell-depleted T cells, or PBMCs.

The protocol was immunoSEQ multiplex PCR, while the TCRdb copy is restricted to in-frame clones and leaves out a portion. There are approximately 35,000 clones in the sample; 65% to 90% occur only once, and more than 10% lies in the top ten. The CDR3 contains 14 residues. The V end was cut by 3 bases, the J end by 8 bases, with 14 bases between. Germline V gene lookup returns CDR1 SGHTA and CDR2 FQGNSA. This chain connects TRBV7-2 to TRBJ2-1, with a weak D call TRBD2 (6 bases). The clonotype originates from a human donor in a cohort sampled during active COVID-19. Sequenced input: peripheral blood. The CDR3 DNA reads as TGTGCCAGCAGCTTCGGGGGATCGATGCATGAGCAGTTCTTC. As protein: CASSFGGSMHEQFF.